The 25 T cell receptor beta chains reported below all come from one sample, sequenced in a study of blood T cell repertoires in COVID-19. Clones were read by immunoSEQ multiplex PCR, and TCRdb kept only the in-frame ones, dropping some. The sample contains over 150,000 clones, about 90% of which appear only once. Sequences were obtained from peripheral blood. These receptor sequences come from a man in his fifties with acute or convalescent COVID-19.

The V and J genes are TRBV24-1 and TRBJ1-2; D is unclear. V was pared by 3 bases and J by 5 bases, with 9 bases between. The V gene's germline CDR1 is KGHDR and CDR2 SFDVKD. The CDR3 runs 13 residues. The CDR3 DNA reads TGTGCCACCAGTGATACAGAGTATTATGGCTACACCTTC. This gives the protein CATSDTEYYGYTF.

V and J are TRBV9 and TRBJ2-1; 12 positions match TRBD2. From germline, CDR1 is SGDLS and CDR2 YYNGEE. The CDR3 contains 15 residues. Trimming cost V 3 bases and J 4 bases; bases outside gene matches: 2. CDR3 nucleotides: TGTGCCAGCAGCGAGACTAGCGGGAGATACAATGAGCAGTTCTTC. Translated, it gives CASSETSGRYNEQFF. Using reference TRBV9 and TRBJ2-1 for the parts outside the CDR3, the full variable domain is DSGVTQTPKHLITATGQRVTLRCSPRSGDLSVYWYQQSLDQGLQFLIQYYNGEERAKGNILERFSAQQFPDLHSELNLSSLELGDSALYFCASSETSGRYNEQFFGPGTRLTVL.

The CDR3 here is CASSPPGVYEQYF. CDR3 nucleotides: TGTGCCAGCAGCCCCCCCGGGGTATACGAGCAGTACTTC. The rearrangement links TRBV3-1 (or the pseudogene TRBV3-2) to TRBJ2-7, with D possibly being TRBD2 (5 bases). The CDR3 has 13 residues. Germline CDR1 is LGHDT and CDR2 is YNNKEL (reference sequence). Deletions cut 4 bases from V and 4 bases from J, with 11 bases between.

The chain joins TRBV29-1 to TRBJ1-1; a weak D match, TRBD1 (5 bases). CDR1 is SQVTM, CDR2 ANQGSEA, per germline. V was shortened by 6 bases and J by 5 bases, with 13 bases between the two germline ends. The CDR3 extends over 12 amino acids. The CDR3 sequence is CSVKGRATEAFF. CDR3 coding DNA: TGCAGCGTCAAGGGCAGGGCGACTGAAGCTTTCTTT.

The chain carries TRBV27 and TRBJ2-1, with a weak D call TRBD1 (5 bases). Germline CDR1 is MNHEY and CDR2 is SMNVEV (reference sequence). V was clipped by 2 bases and J by 5 bases, with 19 bases between them. The CDR3 has 17 amino acids. The DNA for the CDR3 is TGTGCCAGCAGTTTACTGGGTCCGCAGGGAAAGGACAATGAGCAGTTCTTC. Its protein product is CASSLLGPQGKDNEQFF.

V usage is TRBV6-2 or TRBV6-3 and J usage is TRBJ2-3; 9 positions agree with TRBD2. CDR3 length: 14 residues. V lost 5 bases to trimming and J lost 1 base; unmatched junction nucleotides: 1. Germline loops: CDR1 MNHEY, CDR2 SVGEGT. Here the CDR3 DNA reads TGTGCCAGCAGTGAGCGGGGGGGCACAGATACGCAGTATTTT. It is translated as CASSERGGTDTQYF.

The V gene is TRBV7-9, the J gene TRBJ2-1; D uncertain. The CDR3 loop spans 14 amino acids. Deletions cut 1 base from V and 4 bases from J, with 8 bases between. From germline, CDR1 is SEHNR and CDR2 FQNEAQ (reference sequence). CDR3 region: CASSLVELYNEQFF. CDR3 nucleotides: TGTGCCAGCAGCTTAGTGGAGTTATACAATGAGCAGTTCTTC.

The V call is TRBV6-5, the J call TRBJ1-1; no clear D gene. Between the trimmed V and J ends, which lost 6 bases and 4 bases, there was a span of 12 bases. CDR1 is MNHEY and CDR2 is SVGAGI in the germline V gene. The CDR3 contains 13 residues. CDR3 in DNA: TGTGCCAGCAGAACGACGGAGAGCACTGAAGCTTTCTTT. As protein: CASRTTESTEAFF.

The chain couples TRBV5-8 to TRBJ2-1, with TRBD2 identical over 14 bases. V lost 7 bases and J lost 8; bases outside the gene matches: 5. This CDR3 has 14 amino acids. The germline CDR1 and CDR2 sequences are SGHTS and YDEGEE. CDR3 bases: TGTGCCAGCCGGAGACTAGCGGGGGGGGATGAGCAGTTCTTC. Amino acid sequence: CASRRLAGGDEQFF.

This clone was recorded only once. CDR3 residues: CASRGGLNTDTQYF. The CDR3 region has the DNA TGTGCCAGCAGGGGGGGACTAAACACAGATACGCAGTATTTT. The rearrangement joins TRBV3-1 (or the pseudogene TRBV3-2) to TRBJ2-3, with 7 bases identical to TRBD2. Germline CDR1 and CDR2: LGHDT and YNNKEL (reference sequence). V was clipped by 6 bases and J by 2 bases; unmatched bases: 5. The CDR3 has 14 amino acids.

The V gene is TRBV11-2, the J gene TRBJ1-6, with 7 bases that match TRBD1. V lost 5 bases, J lost 7 bases, and 11 bases stayed unmatched. CDR1 is SGHAT and CDR2 is FQNNGV in the germline V gene. The CDR3 runs to 16 residues. The CDR3 region is CASSPGTVASNSPLHF. The DNA of the CDR3 is TGTGCCAGCAGCCCAGGGACAGTAGCTTCAAATTCACCCCTCCACTTT.

The rearrangement uses TRBV5-1 and TRBJ1-2; no clear D. In germline, CDR1 is SGHRS, CDR2 YFSETQ. The CDR3 contains 15 residues. Trimming stripped 3 bases from V and 5 bases from J, with 17 bases between. The CDR3 DNA is TGCGCCAGCAGCTCTGGGGAGGTTTATAGGTATGGCTACACCTTC. Protein product: CASSSGEVYRYGYTF.

The V gene is TRBV27, the J gene TRBJ2-5, with D possibly matching TRBD1 (6 bases). This CDR3 region has 15 residues. The V end lost 1 base, the J end lost 3 bases, and 12 bases lay between the germline ends. In germline, CDR1 is MNHEY, CDR2 SMNVEV (reference sequence). The CDR3 nucleotides are TGTGCCAGCAGTTTATTGGCAGGGGACGAAGAGACCCAGTACTTC. Its protein is CASSLLAGDEETQYF.

The chain uses TRBV19 and TRBJ1-5; D may be TRBD1 (5 bases). V was shortened by 6 bases and J by 5 bases, with 11 bases between the two germline ends. CDR3 length equals 13 residues. Per the germline V gene, CDR1 is LNHDA and CDR2 is SQIVND (reference sequence). For the CDR3, the DNA is TGTGCCAGTAGACTTGACAGTTATCAGCCCCAGCATTTT. It encodes CASRLDSYQPQHF.

The V and J genes are TRBV5-8 and TRBJ1-3, with a tentative D call TRBD1 (5 bases). Trimming stripped 4 bases from V and 3 bases from J, with 14 bases between. The CDR3 runs to 15 residues. The germline CDR1 and CDR2 sequences are SGHTS and YDEGEE. The CDR3 coding sequence is TGTGCCAGCAGCCCCAGGGTGAAGAATGGAAACACCATATATTTT. This sequence encodes CASSPRVKNGNTIYF.

The chain carries TRBV11-3 and TRBJ2-7, with a possible D match to TRBD2 (6 bases). The CDR3 totals 15 residues. Germline values: CDR1 SGHNT, CDR2 YENEEA. The V and J ends lost 5 bases and 3 bases respectively, with 17 bases between them. The CDR3 bases are TGTGCCAGCAGCCCCCCTTGGGAGGCCGGCTACGAGCAGTACGTC. Protein product: CASSPPWEAGYEQYV.

The genes are TRBV18 and TRBJ1-1; D remains ambiguous. The germline V and J ends were trimmed by 8 bases and 4 bases, with 17 bases remaining between them. Germline lookup yields CDR1 KGHSH and CDR2 LQKENI. This CDR3 region has 14 residues. CDR3 bases: TGTGCCAGCCGCTCTTTAGAAGATTCCACTGAAGCTTTCTTT. This gives the protein CASRSLEDSTEAFF.

V and J are TRBV5-6 and TRBJ2-3, with 8 bases identical to TRBD2. In germline, CDR1 is SGHDT, CDR2 YYEEEE. The CDR3 contains 17 residues. The V gene end was trimmed by 4 bases and the J gene end by 0 bases; junction bases not matched to a gene: 10. CDR3 in amino acids: CASSRLGAGASTDTQYF. CDR3 nucleotide sequence: TGTGCCAGCAGCCGTCTGGGAGCGGGGGCTAGCACAGATACGCAGTATTTT.

The V gene is TRBV27, the J gene TRBJ2-7; 12 bases fit TRBD2. This CDR3 spans 16 amino acids. With V trimmed by 5 bases and J by 4 bases, 9 bases remained unmatched. Per germline, CDR1 MNHEY and CDR2 SMNVEV (reference sequence). CDR3 coding DNA: TGTGCCAGCAGTATTCTGACTAGCGGGAGCGGGTACGAGCAGTACTTC. This codes for CASSILTSGSGYEQYF.

The chain recombines TRBV19 with TRBJ2-5; no firm D call. The CDR3 loop spans 14 amino acids. The V and J ends lost 6 bases and 1 base respectively, with 12 bases between them. The germline V gene encodes CDR1 LNHDA and CDR2 SQIVND (reference sequence). The CDR3 coding sequence is TGTGCCAGTAGAGCGATGGAGTCCCAAGAGACCCAGTACTTC. Protein sequence: CASRAMESQETQYF.

The chain carries TRBV5-5 and TRBJ1-5; 8 positions match TRBD1. Trimming at V came to 4 bases and at J to 6 bases, leaving 9 bases not matched to a gene. The CDR3 runs 15 residues. CDR1 SGHKS and CDR2 YYEKEE come from the germline V gene (reference sequence). For the CDR3, the DNA is TGTGCCAGCAGCGTCCAGTCAGGGGGCACTCAGCCCCAGCATTTT. Its translation is CASSVQSGGTQPQHF.

The V and J genes are TRBV18 and TRBJ2-1, with 10 bases fitting TRBD2. The V segment lost 1 base and the J segment 7 bases; nucleotides outside the gene matches: 10. Germline V CDR1 and CDR2: KGHSH, LQKENI. This CDR3 contains 17 residues. In DNA, the CDR3 is TGTGCCAGCTCACCACAAGTATCTAGCGGGAGTAGGAATGAGCAGTTCTTC. It specifies CASSPQVSSGSRNEQFF.

This sequence joins TRBV6-6 and TRBJ2-1; 7 nucleotides align to TRBD2. The germline CDR1 and CDR2 sequences are MNHNY and SVGAGI (reference sequence). V gave up 9 bases and J gave up 6 bases; unmatched junction bases: 11. The CDR3 is 14 amino acids. The CDR3 protein is CASTRDSGGNEQFF. For the CDR3, the DNA is TGTGCCAGTACCCGGGACTCGGGGGGCAATGAGCAGTTCTTC.

This clone was detected only a few times. This chain joins TRBV6-6 and TRBJ1-2; D is perhaps TRBD1 (5 bases). V lost 7 bases to trimming and J lost 3 bases, with 9 bases between them. This CDR3 region has 12 residues. In germline, CDR1 is MNHNY, CDR2 SVGAGI (reference sequence). The CDR3 DNA follows: TGTGCCAGCACAGGGATGTACTATGGCTACACCTTC. Translated: CASTGMYYGYTF.

J is TRBJ1-6 and V is TRBV4-3; no clear D gene. With 2 bases removed from V and 7 bases from J, the gap between germline ends came to 9 bases. The CDR3 loop spans 14 amino acids. Germline values: CDR1 LGHNA, CDR2 YSLEER. CDR3 sequence reads: CASSQFIQNSPLHF. In DNA, the CDR3 is TGCGCCAGCAGCCAATTTATTCAGAATTCACCCCTCCACTTT.